This T cell receptor (beta chain) was sequenced for a study of identical twins (dated by TCRdb to the mid-2010s). With regard to the full study: TCR alpha and beta repertoires from monozygotic twins, unrelated adults of various ages and cord blood were deep-sequenced to test whether fetal clonotypes persist. Replicate twin experiments were performed at different times using different library preparation protocols to rule out contamination. Results and caveats for the whole study, not just this receptor: Because the same donors could not be followed over many years, conclusions were based on cross-sectional statistical analysis. Abundant cord blood beta clonotypes had fewer insertions, young adult naive repertoires showed a similar but weaker trend, and memory repertoires showed no such trend. In monozygotic twins, out-of-frame TCR alpha sharing was systematically underestimated by recombination models, although the models agreed with sharing between unrelated individuals. Zero-insertion analyses could be partly confounded by invariant T cells such as MAIT and iNKT, though diverse VJ usage argued against such confounding for most clonotypes. Compared with coincidental sharing between unrelated individuals, an excess of low generation-probability sequences was observed among out-of-frame TCR alpha sequences shared between twins. Excess twin sharing in beta out-of-frame sequences was weaker because fewer shared sequences lowered the signal-to-noise ratio.

The library was built by means of 5' RACE. Sequencing instrument: Illumina HiSeq 2000. Template switching added a universal primer binding site, and the final cDNA carried a unique molecular identifier that allowed TCR cDNA molecules to be counted accurately. Specific primers in the conserved constant-segment region were used to synthesize first-strand cDNA for the TCR alpha and beta chains. To control for contamination, every cDNA library carried two barcodes: a SMART-Mk sample barcode plus Illumina barcodes. TruSeq adapter sequences along with Illumina sample barcodes were introduced in two successive PCR steps. The Illumina HiSeq platform was used with custom primers to sequence TCR alpha and beta cDNA libraries. In the source study's methods: Unique molecular identifiers were extracted from raw reads with MiGEC, and CDR3 positions were determined with MiXCR. For each individual, recombination models were inferred using an EM algorithm with the repgenHMM and IGoR tools. Shared clonotypes were analyzed with the tcR package in R, and sharing was normalized by the product of cloneset sizes. To study raw recombination free of thymic and clonal selection effects, out-of-frame nonproductive sequences were analyzed. TCRdb reanalyzed the raw reads on its own, using fastp at Q25 for trimming and MiXCR for clone calling, and kept in-frame beta chains. Under each unique CDR3 protein, matching rows form one entry showing the most common genes and DNA. These V and J calls derive from TCRdb rather than the authors' analysis. This sample has roughly 280,000 distinct CDR3 sequences in its table, and roughly 8.6% of those were observed once. Approximately 6.5% of the sample lies in the top ten.

This clonotype was seen repeatedly, ten times or more. Its antigen target is currently unknown. There are no base qualities to consult, and no much larger clone falls within one base. All donors were healthy Caucasians. Three pairs of female monozygotic twins, all aged roughly 18 to 29 years, were included in the twin cohort. Positive isolation kits from Invitrogen were used to isolate CD4+ and CD8+ T cell populations. Cut back by 8 bases and 7 bases, the V and J ends lie 17 bases apart. Including the terminal cysteine and phenylalanine, the CDR3 comprises 13 residues. Only CDR3 DNA is held: 39 bases, read in frame from base 1. CDR1 and CDR2 (MNHEY, SMNVEV) derive from the germline V gene (reference sequence). These data were likewise used in another study, on yellow fever vaccine responses in identical twins. In that second paper, the authors write: The authors reported that the T cell response to vaccination in identical twins appeared partly convergent and partly personalized. The study precisely tracked vaccine-responding T cell clones in identical twins.

This receptor was taken from a woman aged 18 to 35 in good health. The specimen sequenced was CD8+ T cells sorted from blood. The rearrangement combines TRBV27 with TRBJ2-5; the D gene is perhaps TRBD2, from 6 matching bases. The CDR3 amino acid sequence is: CASGGTVSGTQYF. The sequenced DNA is TGTGCCAGCGGGGGGACGGTGTCTGGGACCCAGTACTTC.